Detailed here is one TCR beta chain. The antigen is not known. The CDR3 is 15 residues long. The germline V and J ends were trimmed by 6 bases and 3 bases, with 18 bases remaining between them. CDR1 and CDR2 from the germline V gene are MNHNY and SVGAGI (reference sequence). Profiled with immunoSEQ multiplex PCR; TCRdb holds only in-frame clones, not every one. The sample includes 75,000 to 95,000 clones, more than 70% of them seen just once. The data are from a study of T cell responses to AZD1222 COVID-19 vaccine. General study points: Donors were largely white British and mainly female; clonal diversity was possibly underestimated.

Source: peripheral blood, taken on day 0 of AZD1222 vaccination. The chain uses TRBV6-6 and TRBJ2-7; D may correspond to TRBD1 or TRBD2 (6 bases each). The clonotype comes from an adult in good health. The CDR3 coding sequence is TGTGCCAGCAGCTCCCCGATGGGGGGCCACTACGAGCAGTACTTC. It codes for CASSSPMGGHYEQYF.